This T cell receptor beta chain is from a study of graft-versus-host responses after intestinal transplantation (dated by TCRdb to about 2021). Concerning the study at large: Multivisceral, liver-intestinal, or isolated intestinal transplants were received by the recipients. The cohort enrolled around 25 intestinal transplant recipients including one retransplant, and 3 patients lacking pretransplant specimens were excluded. Every recipient was given anti-thymocyte globulin induction, followed by around three years of maintenance tacrolimus and steroids. Graft-versus-host and host-versus-graft alloreactive T cell clones were tracked in the graft, circulation and bone marrow after intestinal transplantation using bulk TCR-beta CDR3 sequencing. To identify alloreactive clones, pre-transplant mixed lymphocyte reaction products were sequenced and then compared with unstimulated pre-transplant donor and recipient T cells. A peak of at least 4% donor T cells among recipient peripheral blood mononuclear cells was the definition used for donor T cell macrochimerism. Rather than being sequenced by the commercial service, samples from three later patients were sequenced in-house on an Illumina MiSeq and processed with MiXCR. What the research found in general, with its limitations: Early after transplant, peak levels of circulating GvH clones were associated with declines in HvG clones. Patients with donor T cell macrochimerism had high GvH to HvG T cell clonal ratios in their allografts. GvH clones were detected in recipient bone marrow, and some of these GvH clones were observed earlier in ileal mucosa or blood, consistent with an intestinal mucosal origin. Conclusions were limited by the relatively low number and heterogeneity of intestinal transplant patients.

Library creation used the immunoSEQ multiplex PCR assay. In most patients, genomic DNA was isolated using the Qiagen DNeasy Blood and Tissue Kit and sent frozen to Adaptive Biotechnologies for TCR sequencing. For most patients, high-throughput TCR-beta CDR3 sequencing of genomic DNA was performed by Adaptive Biotechnologies. The original methods were these. TCR sequencing data were retrieved from Adaptive's ImmunoSEQ software for 15 to 20 patients, whereas a few other patients were processed with MiXCR and VDJtools. To correct CD4 versus CD8 sorting errors, sequences present in both subsets at a frequency ratio below 5:1 were removed. CDR3 nucleotide sequences shared by donor and recipient were removed because the origin of these sequences could not be assigned. At least 2-fold expansion over unstimulated cells and a minimum CFSE-low frequency of 0.002% (template counts) or 0.001% (read counts) were required for clones to be classified as alloreactive. Mappable clones were those detected in sequenced pre-transplant spleen, lymph node, or MLR CFSE-low populations of the donor or recipient. Cumulative frequency of alloreactive clones was calculated as a percentage of all sequences weighted by copy number. TCRdb mirrors the immuneACCESS table, restricted to in-frame sequences. Some clones are absent from its copies; in checked studies, under half trace to an unresolved V gene, and the reason for the others is unknown. V and J calls plus clone size are reproduced from that table; the DNA served to infer D and trimming. The sample table contains about 110,000 clones; only one count was recorded for more than 90% of them. The leading ten clones occupy roughly 0.23% of the sample.

The sample's time point label, decoded: cells obtained before transplantation from donor or recipient. CD3+CD4+ and CD3+CD8+ populations were FACS-sorted from unstimulated pre-transplant donor and recipient cells taken from spleen or lymph nodes. CDR1 SEHNR and CDR2 FQNEAQ are derived from the germline V gene (reference sequence). Reading from cysteine to phenylalanine, the CDR3 counts 15 amino acids. Of the read, only the CDR3 DNA is kept; its 45 bases are in frame from base 1. Trimming removed 6 bases from V and 4 bases from J; the gene matches leave 8 bases unexplained. Comments on this clone: It lacks a known antigen. There are no base qualities to consult, and no much larger clone falls within one base.

This receptor was identified in a human donor who was the organ donor for an intestinal transplant. The sample consisted of unstimulated CD4+ T cells sorted from spleen or lymph node cells, taken before transplant. The sequence joins TRBV7-9 to TRBJ2-1, with 8 bases aligning to TRBD2. The CDR3 is CASRRGLAPYNEQFF. At the DNA level, the sequence is TGTGCCAGCAGACGAGGACTAGCCCCTTACAATGAGCAGTTCTTC.